This T cell receptor beta chain was sequenced in a study of blood T cell repertoires in COVID-19. On the study more broadly: The origin of the acute and convalescent COVID-19 samples was the United States, Italy and Spain.

Germline CDR1 ENHRY, CDR2 SYGVKD. The CDR3 length is 16 residues. The J segment lost 10 bases and the V segment lost 3 bases, leaving 14 bases of the junction unmatched. This table comes from immunoSEQ multiplex PCR, and its TCRdb copy is limited to in-frame clones, with some not included. The table has approximately 400,000 clones, more than 75% seen once. Sequencing used PBMCs or T cells enriched from blood (not recorded which). The TCR originated in a man aged 25-40 years who had recovered from COVID-19. This sequence joins TRBV10-3 and TRBJ1-1, with 10 bases matching TRBD1. This chain's CDR3 is CAISEVGQGFAIGAFF. CDR3 DNA sequence: TGTGCCATCAGTGAAGTGGGACAGGGGTTTGCAATTGGAGCTTTCTTT.